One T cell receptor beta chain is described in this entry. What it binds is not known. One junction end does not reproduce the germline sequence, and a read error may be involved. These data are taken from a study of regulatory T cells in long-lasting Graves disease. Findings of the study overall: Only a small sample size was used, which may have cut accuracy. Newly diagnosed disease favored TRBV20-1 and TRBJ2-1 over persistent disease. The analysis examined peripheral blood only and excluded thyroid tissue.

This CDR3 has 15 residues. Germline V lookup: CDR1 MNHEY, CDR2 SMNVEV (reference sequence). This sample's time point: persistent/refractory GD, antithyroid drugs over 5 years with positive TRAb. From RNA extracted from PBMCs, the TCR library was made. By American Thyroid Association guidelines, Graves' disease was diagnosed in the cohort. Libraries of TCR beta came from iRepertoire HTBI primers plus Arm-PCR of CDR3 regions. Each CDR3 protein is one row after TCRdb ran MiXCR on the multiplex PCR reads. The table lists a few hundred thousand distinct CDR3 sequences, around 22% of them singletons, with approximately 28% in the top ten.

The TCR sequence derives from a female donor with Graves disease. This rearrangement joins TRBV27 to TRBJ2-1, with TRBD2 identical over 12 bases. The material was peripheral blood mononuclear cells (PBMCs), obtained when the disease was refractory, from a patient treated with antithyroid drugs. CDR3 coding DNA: TGTGCCAGCAGAATGGGGACTAGCGGGCAAAATGAGCAGCTCTTC. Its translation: CASRMGTSGQNEQLF.